The clone carrying this TCR beta chain turned up a few times. Through a sample-barcoded 5' primer and a J-beta primer mix, a second PCR was run for roughly 6 to 11 cycles. A single record per CDR3 protein comes from TCRdb applying MiXCR to the 5' RACE reads. The sample shows around 700,000 distinct CDR3 sequences, 20% to 25% of them seen only once. V lost 6 bases, J lost 7 bases, and 5 bases stayed unmatched. The CDR3 totals 13 residues. The germline gives CDR1 DFQATT, CDR2 SNEGSKA (reference sequence). The record originates from a study of blood T cells in healthy people across ages. In addition, the sample was reused for a study of T cells of mothers and their children.

The sequence was collected from a boy aged 5 to 17 in good health. The sample was blood. J is TRBJ2-2 and V is TRBV20-1; TRBD2 matches at 10 bases. In DNA form, the CDR3 reads TGCAGTGCAGCTAGCGGGAGTAGCGGGGAGCTGTTTTTT. This translates into CSAASGSSGELFF.